The rows below give T cell receptor beta chains drawn from one sample of a study of Tregs in tolerant kidney transplant recipients. Profiled with immunoSEQ multiplex PCR; TCRdb holds only in-frame clones, not every one. The sample has 90,000 to 120,000 clones; around 87% are singletons. The starting material was CD4+ T cells from blood, obtained before the transplant. These receptor sequences come from a human donor who received a combined kidney and bone marrow transplant. Each CDR3 is given with its conserved first and last residue. A D gene is named only where the DNA matches it firmly. Rows may omit the clone size; those that give it use once, few, many or a size class.

v_call	j_call	d_call	clone_size	cdr3_nt	cdr3_aa
TRBV5-6	TRBJ1-4	-	-	TGTGCCAGCACCGGGTTTGGGCAGGGGCCAGCAACTAATGAAAAACTGTTTTTT	CASTGFGQGPATNEKLFF
TRBV29-1	TRBJ2-5	-	once	TGCAGCGCCGACGCCCAGCGGCAAGAGACCCAGTACTTC	CSADAQRQETQYF
TRBV12-5	TRBJ1-1	TRBD1	few	TGTGCTAGTGGTTCAGACAGGGGACGGAGTACTGAAGCTTTCTTT	CASGSDRGRSTEAFF
TRBV2	TRBJ1-2	-	-	TGTGCCAGCAGTGCGACAGGAAACTATGGCTACACCTTC	CASSATGNYGYTF
TRBV5-1	TRBJ1-1	TRBD1	-	TGCGCCAGCAGCGTCCGGGACAGGGGGTATTACACTGAAGCTTTCTTT	CASSVRDRGYYTEAFF
TRBV7-8	TRBJ1-4	TRBD1	-	TGTGCCAGCAGCTTAGGGGACAGGGATGAAAAACTGTTTTTT	CASSLGDRDEKLFF
TRBV28	TRBJ2-7	-	-	TGTGCCAGCAGCAGGGTTCAGACAAAGTACGAGCAGTACTTC	CASSRVQTKYEQYF
TRBV7-9	TRBJ2-1	TRBD1	-	TGTGCCAGCAGTGGGGACAGCCAAGGCAATGAGCAGTTCTTC	CASSGDSQGNEQFF
TRBV5-1	TRBJ2-6	TRBD1	once	TGCGCCAGCAGCTTGAGGGGGCCTGGGGCCAACGTCCTGACTTTC	CASSLRGPGANVLTF
TRBV6-5	TRBJ2-7	-	-	TGTGCCAGCAGTTACTCGCCTTTTCAGAACGAGCAGTACTTC	CASSYSPFQNEQYF
TRBV5-6	TRBJ1-2	TRBD1	-	TGTGCCAGCAGCTTACAGGGGGTGAACTATGGCTACACCTTC	CASSLQGVNYGYTF
TRBV5-1	TRBJ1-1	TRBD1	-	TGCGCCAGCAGCTTGGGGACAGGGACCCTTTTAGGCACTGAAGCTTTCTTT	CASSLGTGTLLGTEAFF
TRBV11-3	TRBJ2-1	-	once	TGTGCCAGCAGCCCTGGCGGGTGGGAGCCTTACAATGAGCAGTTCTTC	CASSPGGWEPYNEQFF
TRBV10-3	TRBJ1-5	-	-	TGTGCCACCGGACAGCCCCAAGGAGACGATCAGCCCCAGCATTTT	CATGQPQGDDQPQHF
TRBV5-1	TRBJ2-1	-	-	TGCGCCAGCAGCTTGGAGGCGGGGCGGAATGAGCAGTTCTTC	CASSLEAGRNEQFF
TRBV19	TRBJ1-5	TRBD1	-	TGTGCCAGTAGTACTATTAGGACAGGGGAGAATCAGCCCCAGCATTTT	CASSTIRTGENQPQHF
TRBV15	TRBJ2-7	-	-	TGTGCCACCAGCCTGGGGCAGGCCGCCTACGAGCAGTACTTC	CATSLGQAAYEQYF
TRBV10-2	TRBJ1-1	TRBD1	-	TGCGCCAGCAGGACAGGGTCCCAGAACACTGAAGCTTTCTTT	CASRTGSQNTEAFF
TRBV5-1	TRBJ2-3	TRBD2	-	TGCGCCAGCAGCTTGGTATTAGCGGGGGGCACAGATACGCAGTATTTT	CASSLVLAGGTDTQYF
TRBV5-6	TRBJ2-2	-	-	TGTGCCAGCAGCCCACCGGCCCTAGCGACGAACACCGGGGAGCTGTTTTTT	CASSPPALATNTGELFF
TRBV19	TRBJ2-7	-	-	TGTGCCAGTAGTACAACAGGGATCTACGAGCAGTACTTC	CASSTTGIYEQYF
TRBV18	TRBJ2-3	-	-	TGTGCCAGCCGTTTACAAACAGATACGCAGTATTTT	CASRLQTDTQYF
TRBV5-6	TRBJ2-7	-	few	TGTGCCAGCAGCTTGATCAGGGGTTCGGCCTACGAGCAGTACTTC	CASSLIRGSAYEQYF
TRBV5-1	TRBJ2-5	-	-	TGCGCCAGCTCCGGAGACAGCCAAGAGACCCAGTACTTC	CASSGDSQETQYF
TRBV5-1	TRBJ1-3	-	-	TGCGCCAGCAGCTTGGGGGCCCGGCGGGTGCAAAACACCATATATTTT	CASSLGARRVQNTIYF
TRBV15	TRBJ1-2	-	-	TGTGCCACCAGCAGCCCGGGGGGGATCTATGGCTACACCTTC	CATSSPGGIYGYTF
TRBV7-6	TRBJ1-1	-	-	TGTGCCAGCAGCCCCTTCGACAGGATGAACACTGAAGCTTTCTTT	CASSPFDRMNTEAFF
TRBV14	TRBJ2-7	TRBD1	-	TGTGCCAGCAGCCACCGAACCCCGGGACAGGGATCCTACGAGCAGTACTTC	CASSHRTPGQGSYEQYF
TRBV6-5	TRBJ1-5	TRBD1	-	TGTGCCAGCAGTCCCAGGACAGGTCGGTATCAGCCCCAGCATTTT	CASSPRTGRYQPQHF
TRBV4-3	TRBJ1-1	TRBD1	-	TGCGCCAGCAGCCAACAACGGACAGGGGGCTATGAAGCTTTCTTT	CASSQQRTGGYEAFF
TRBV6-1	TRBJ1-2	TRBD1	-	TGTGCCAGCAGAGGTGACAGGGGGCAATATGACTACACCTTC	CASRGDRGQYDYTF
TRBV19	TRBJ2-1	-	-	TGTGCCAGTAGTAGGGCTAGGGGCTACAATGAGCAGTTCTTC	CASSRARGYNEQFF
TRBV6-6	TRBJ1-5	-	-	TGTGCCAGCAGTTCGCGATGGGGGGGCAATCAGCCCCAGCATTTT	CASSSRWGGNQPQHF
TRBV7-9	TRBJ1-1	-	once	TGTGCCAGCAGCTTAGGCAGGAACACTGAAGCTTTCTTT	CASSLGRNTEAFF
TRBV28	TRBJ1-5	-	-	TGTGCCAGCAGTCCTTACAGTGATCAGCCCCAGCATTTT	CASSPYSDQPQHF
TRBV23-1	TRBJ1-1	-	-	TGCGCCAGCAGTCAGGGAAGACAGGTGAGGCAGGAGGACACTGAAGCTTTCTTT	CASSQGRQVRQEDTEAFF
TRBV6-1	TRBJ1-5	-	-	TGTGCCAGCAGGGCAGACAGCCCCTATCAGCCCCAGCATTTT	CASRADSPYQPQHF
TRBV4-1	TRBJ2-7	TRBD2	once	TGCGCCAGCAGCCAAGAATGGAGTACTAGCGGGAGCTACGAGCAGTACTTC	CASSQEWSTSGSYEQYF
TRBV28	TRBJ2-4	-	-	TGTGCCAGCAGTCCCTATACCAGGGACATTCAGTACTTC	CASSPYTRDIQYF
TRBV9	TRBJ2-1	-	-	TGTGCCAGCAGCCCCCCCCCAGGATACAATGAGCAGTTCTTC	CASSPPPGYNEQFF
TRBV9	TRBJ2-2	TRBD1	-	TGTGCCAGCAGCAAAACGACAGGGAAATCCAGCGGGGAGCTGTTTTTT	CASSKTTGKSSGELFF
TRBV7-9	TRBJ2-1	-	-	TGTGCCAGCAGCTCCCTAATGGTCGTCGATAATGAGCAGTTCTTC	CASSSLMVVDNEQFF
TRBV10-1	TRBJ2-7	TRBD1	-	TGCGCCAGCAACAGGGGAAGGAGCTACGAGCAGTACTTC	CASNRGRSYEQYF
TRBV29-1	TRBJ1-5	-	few	TGCAGCGTTGCAGGGGTCAATCAGCCCCAGCATTTT	CSVAGVNQPQHF
TRBV19	TRBJ1-1	TRBD1	-	TGTGCCAGTATCCCGGGACAGGGGCACACTGAAGCTTTCTTT	CASIPGQGHTEAFF
TRBV4-1	TRBJ1-5	-	-	TGCGCCAGCAGCCAAGTGGGGACAACTAGCAATCAGCCCCAGCATTTT	CASSQVGTTSNQPQHF
TRBV19	TRBJ2-1	TRBD2	once	TGTGCCAGTAGTACTCTGACTAGCGGGAGCTTTACTGAGCAGTTCTTC	CASSTLTSGSFTEQFF
TRBV5-1	TRBJ2-2	-	-	TGCGCCAGCAGCTCACCCTCACAGGGTGCCGGGGAGCTGTTTTTT	CASSSPSQGAGELFF